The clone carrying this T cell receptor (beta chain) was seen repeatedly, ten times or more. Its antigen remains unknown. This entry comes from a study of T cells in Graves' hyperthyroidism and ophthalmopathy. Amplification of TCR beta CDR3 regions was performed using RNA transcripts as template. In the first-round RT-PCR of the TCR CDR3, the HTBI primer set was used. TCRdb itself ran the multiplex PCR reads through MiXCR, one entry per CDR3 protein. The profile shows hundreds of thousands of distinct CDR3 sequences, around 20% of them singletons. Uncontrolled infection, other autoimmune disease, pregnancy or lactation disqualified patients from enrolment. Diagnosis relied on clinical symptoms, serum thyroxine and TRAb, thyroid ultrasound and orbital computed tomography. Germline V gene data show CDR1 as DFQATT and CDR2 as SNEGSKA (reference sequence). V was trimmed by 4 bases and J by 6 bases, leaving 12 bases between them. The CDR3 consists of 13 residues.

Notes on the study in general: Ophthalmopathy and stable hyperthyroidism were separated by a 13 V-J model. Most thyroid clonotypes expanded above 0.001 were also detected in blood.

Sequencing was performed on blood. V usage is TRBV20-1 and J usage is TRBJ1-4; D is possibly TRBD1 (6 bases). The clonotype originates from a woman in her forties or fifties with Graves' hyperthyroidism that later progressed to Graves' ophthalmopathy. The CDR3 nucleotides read TGCAGTGCTAAAGGGGGGGCCGATGAAAAACTGTTTTTT. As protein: CSAKGGADEKLFF.